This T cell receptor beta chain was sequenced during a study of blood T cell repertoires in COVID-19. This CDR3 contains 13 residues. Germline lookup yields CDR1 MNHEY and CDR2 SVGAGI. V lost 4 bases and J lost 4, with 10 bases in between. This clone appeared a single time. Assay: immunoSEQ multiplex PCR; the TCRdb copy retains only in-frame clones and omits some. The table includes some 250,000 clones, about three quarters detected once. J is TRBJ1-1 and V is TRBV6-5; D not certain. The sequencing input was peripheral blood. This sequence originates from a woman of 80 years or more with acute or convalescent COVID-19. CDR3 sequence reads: CASSFGEATEAFF. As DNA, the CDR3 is TGTGCCAGCAGTTTCGGAGAGGCCACTGAAGCTTTCTTT.